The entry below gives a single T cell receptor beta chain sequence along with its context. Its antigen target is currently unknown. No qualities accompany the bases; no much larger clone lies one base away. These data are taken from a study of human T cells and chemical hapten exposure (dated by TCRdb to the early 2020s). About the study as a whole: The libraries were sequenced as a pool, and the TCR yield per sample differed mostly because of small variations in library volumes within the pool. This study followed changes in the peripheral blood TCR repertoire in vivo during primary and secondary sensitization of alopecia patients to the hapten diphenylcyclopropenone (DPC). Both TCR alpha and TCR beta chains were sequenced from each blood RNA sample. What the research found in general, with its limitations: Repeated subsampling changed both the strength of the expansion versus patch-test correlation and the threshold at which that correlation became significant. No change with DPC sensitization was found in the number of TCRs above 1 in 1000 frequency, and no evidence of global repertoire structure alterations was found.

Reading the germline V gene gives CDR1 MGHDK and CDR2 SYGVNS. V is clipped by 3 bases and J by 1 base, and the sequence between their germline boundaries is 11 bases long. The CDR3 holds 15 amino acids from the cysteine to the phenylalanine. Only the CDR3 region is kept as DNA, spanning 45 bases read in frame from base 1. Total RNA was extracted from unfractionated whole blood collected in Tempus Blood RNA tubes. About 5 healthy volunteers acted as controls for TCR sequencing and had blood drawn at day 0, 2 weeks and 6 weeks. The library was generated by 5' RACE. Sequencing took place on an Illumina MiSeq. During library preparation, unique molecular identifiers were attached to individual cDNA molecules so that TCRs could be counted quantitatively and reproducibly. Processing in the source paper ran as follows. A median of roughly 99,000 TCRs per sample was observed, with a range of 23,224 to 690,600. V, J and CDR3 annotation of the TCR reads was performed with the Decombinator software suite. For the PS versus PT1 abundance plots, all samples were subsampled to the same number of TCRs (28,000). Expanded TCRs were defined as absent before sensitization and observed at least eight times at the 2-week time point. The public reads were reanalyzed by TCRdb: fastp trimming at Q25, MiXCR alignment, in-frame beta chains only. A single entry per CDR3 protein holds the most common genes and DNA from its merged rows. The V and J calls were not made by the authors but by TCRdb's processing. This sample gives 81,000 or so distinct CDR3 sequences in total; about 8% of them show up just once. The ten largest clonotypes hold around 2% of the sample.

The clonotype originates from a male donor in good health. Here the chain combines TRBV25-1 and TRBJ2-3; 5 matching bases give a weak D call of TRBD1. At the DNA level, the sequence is TGTGCCAGCAGTGATCCAGGGATAGGCACAGATACGCAGTATTTT. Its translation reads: CASSDPGIGTDTQYF.